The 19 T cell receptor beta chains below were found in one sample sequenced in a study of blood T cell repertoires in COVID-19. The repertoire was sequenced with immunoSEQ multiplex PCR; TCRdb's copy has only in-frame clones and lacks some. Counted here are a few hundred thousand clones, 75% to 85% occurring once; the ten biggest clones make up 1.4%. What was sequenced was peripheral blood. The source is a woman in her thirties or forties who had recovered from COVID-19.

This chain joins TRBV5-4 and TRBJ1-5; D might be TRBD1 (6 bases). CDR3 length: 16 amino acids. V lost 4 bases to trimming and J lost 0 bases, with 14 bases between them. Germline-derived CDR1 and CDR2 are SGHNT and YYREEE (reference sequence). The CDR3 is CASSLGGGISNQPQHF. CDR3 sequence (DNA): TGTGCCAGCAGCCTTGGGGGCGGTATTAGCAATCAGCCCCAGCATTTT.

Here the CDR3 DNA reads TGTGCCAGCAGCCAAGAGGTCCGGGGGGTCTACGAGCAGTACTTC. It codes for CASSQEVRGVYEQYF. This sequence joins TRBV4-2 and TRBJ2-7, with 7 bases fitting TRBD2. V gave up 0 bases and J gave up 3 bases; unmatched junction bases: 5. Germline V gene data show CDR1 as LGHNA and CDR2 as YNFKEQ. The CDR3 has 15 amino acids.

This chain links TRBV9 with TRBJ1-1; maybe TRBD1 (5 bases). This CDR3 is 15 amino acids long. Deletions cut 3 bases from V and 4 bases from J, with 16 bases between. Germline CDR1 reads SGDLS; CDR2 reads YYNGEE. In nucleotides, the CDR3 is TGTGCCAGCAGCGCCCAGGGAATAGGATTCACTGAAGCTTTCTTT. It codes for CASSAQGIGFTEAFF.

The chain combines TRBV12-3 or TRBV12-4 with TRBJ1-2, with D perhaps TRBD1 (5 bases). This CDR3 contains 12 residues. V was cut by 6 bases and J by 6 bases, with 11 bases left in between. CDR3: CASSSGFDGYTF. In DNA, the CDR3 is TGTGCCAGCAGCTCAGGGTTTGATGGCTACACCTTC.

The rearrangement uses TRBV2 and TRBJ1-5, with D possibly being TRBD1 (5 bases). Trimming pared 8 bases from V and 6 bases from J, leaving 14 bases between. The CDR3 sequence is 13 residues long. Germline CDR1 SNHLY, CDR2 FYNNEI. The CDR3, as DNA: TGTGCCAGCGCTCCAGGGATGGGTCAGCCCCAGCATTTT. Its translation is CASAPGMGQPQHF.

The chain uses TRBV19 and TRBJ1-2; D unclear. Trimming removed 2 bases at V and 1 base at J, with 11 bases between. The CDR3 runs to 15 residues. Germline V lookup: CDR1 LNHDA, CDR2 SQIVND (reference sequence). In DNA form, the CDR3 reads TGTGCCAGTAGTATAACAGAAATCGGTAACTATGGCTACACCTTC. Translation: CASSITEIGNYGYTF.

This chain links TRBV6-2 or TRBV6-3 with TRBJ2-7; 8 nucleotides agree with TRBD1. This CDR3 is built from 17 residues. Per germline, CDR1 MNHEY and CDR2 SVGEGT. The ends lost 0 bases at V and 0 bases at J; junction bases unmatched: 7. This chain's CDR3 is CASSYSLGQAHSYEQYF. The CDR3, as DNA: TGTGCCAGCAGTTACTCCCTGGGACAGGCCCACTCCTACGAGCAGTACTTC.

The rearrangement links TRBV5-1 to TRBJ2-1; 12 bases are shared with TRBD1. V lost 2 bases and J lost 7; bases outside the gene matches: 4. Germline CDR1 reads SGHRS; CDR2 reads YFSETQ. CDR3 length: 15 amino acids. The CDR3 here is CASSFWDRGLNEQFF. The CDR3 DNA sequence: TGCGCCAGCAGCTTTTGGGACAGGGGGCTAAATGAGCAGTTCTTC.

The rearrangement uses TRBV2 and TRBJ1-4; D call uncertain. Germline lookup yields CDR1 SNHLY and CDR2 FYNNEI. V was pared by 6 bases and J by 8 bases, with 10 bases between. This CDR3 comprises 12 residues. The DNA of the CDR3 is TGTGCCAGCAGGAGGGTTTTCGAAAAACTGTTTTTT. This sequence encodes CASRRVFEKLFF.

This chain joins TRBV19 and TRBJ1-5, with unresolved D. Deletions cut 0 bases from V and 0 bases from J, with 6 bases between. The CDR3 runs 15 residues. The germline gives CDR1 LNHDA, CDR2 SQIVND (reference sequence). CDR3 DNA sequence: TGTGCCAGTAGTATAGACGGGTATAGCAATCAGCCCCAGCATTTT. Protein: CASSIDGYSNQPQHF.

Here the CDR3 DNA reads TGTGCCAGCAGCTCAAGACAGGGGGCGGGCGAGCAGTACTTC. Protein: CASSSRQGAGEQYF. The rearrangement links TRBV7-2 to TRBJ2-7; 10 nucleotides agree with TRBD1. The CDR3 length is 14 residues. V trimming: 4 bases; J trimming: 6 bases; junction bases outside the gene matches: 6. Germline CDR1 and CDR2: SGHTA and FQGNSA.

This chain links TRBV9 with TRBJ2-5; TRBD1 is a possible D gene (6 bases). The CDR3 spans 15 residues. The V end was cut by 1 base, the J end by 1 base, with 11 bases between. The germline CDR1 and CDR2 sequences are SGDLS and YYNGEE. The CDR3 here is CASSVFTGPQETQYF. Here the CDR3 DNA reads TGTGCCAGCAGCGTATTTACAGGGCCCCAAGAGACCCAGTACTTC.

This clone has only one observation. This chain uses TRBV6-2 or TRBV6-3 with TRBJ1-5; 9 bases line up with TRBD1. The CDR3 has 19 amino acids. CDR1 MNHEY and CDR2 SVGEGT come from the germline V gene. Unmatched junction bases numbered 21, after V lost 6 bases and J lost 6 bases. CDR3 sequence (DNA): TGTGCCAGCAGCTATACTTGGACCTTAGGACAGGGGTTAATTCAGCCCCAGCATTTT. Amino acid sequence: CASSYTWTLGQGLIQPQHF.

CDR3 region: CASSPGTGGGETQYF. The DNA for the CDR3 is TGTGCCAGCAGTCCCGGGACAGGGGGGGGAGAGACCCAGTACTTC. The gene calls are TRBV3-1 (or the pseudogene TRBV3-2) and TRBJ2-5; TRBD1 matches at 11 bases. In germline, CDR1 is LGHDT, CDR2 YNNKEL (reference sequence). Losses at the gene ends were 6 bases for V and 4 bases for J; bases not matched to a gene: 7. CDR3 length: 15 amino acids.

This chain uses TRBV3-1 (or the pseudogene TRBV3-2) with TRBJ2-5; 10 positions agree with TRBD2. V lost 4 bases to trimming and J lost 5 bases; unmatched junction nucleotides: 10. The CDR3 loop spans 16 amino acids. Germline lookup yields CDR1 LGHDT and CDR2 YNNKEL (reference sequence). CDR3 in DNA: TGTGCCAGCAGCCGGACCGGGACTAGCGTGTGGGAGACCCAGTACTTC. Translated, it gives CASSRTGTSVWETQYF.

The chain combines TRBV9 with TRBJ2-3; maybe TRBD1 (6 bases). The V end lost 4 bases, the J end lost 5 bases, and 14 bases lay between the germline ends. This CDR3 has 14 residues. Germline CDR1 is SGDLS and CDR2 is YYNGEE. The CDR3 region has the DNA TGTGCCAGCAGCTTACAGGGTTGGGAAGATACGCAGTATTTT. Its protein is CASSLQGWEDTQYF.

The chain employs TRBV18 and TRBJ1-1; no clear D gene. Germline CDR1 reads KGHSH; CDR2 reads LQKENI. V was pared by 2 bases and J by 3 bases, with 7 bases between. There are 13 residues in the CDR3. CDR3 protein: CASSPMPDTEAFF. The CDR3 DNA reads TGTGCCAGCTCACCAATGCCGGACACTGAAGCTTTCTTT.

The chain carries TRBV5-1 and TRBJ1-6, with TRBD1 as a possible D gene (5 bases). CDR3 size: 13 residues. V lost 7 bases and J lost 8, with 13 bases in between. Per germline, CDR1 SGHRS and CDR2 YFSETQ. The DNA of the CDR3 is TGCGCCAGCCAAATGGACATTTATTCACCCCTCCACTTT. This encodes CASQMDIYSPLHF.

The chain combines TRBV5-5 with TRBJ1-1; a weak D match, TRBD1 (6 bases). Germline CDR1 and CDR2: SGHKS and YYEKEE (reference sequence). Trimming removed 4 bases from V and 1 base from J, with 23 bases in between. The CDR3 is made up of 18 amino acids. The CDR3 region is CASSLSFRDMRKNTEAFF. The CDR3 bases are TGTGCCAGCAGCCTCTCATTTCGGGACATGAGAAAGAACACTGAAGCTTTCTTT.